This T cell receptor beta chain was sequenced in a study of T cell changes during pregnancy in multiple sclerosis. Sequencing used immunoSEQ multiplex PCR; TCRdb keeps in-frame clones, though not all of them. The sample consists of about 54,000 clones, 85% to 90% of them appearing once. Germline V lookup: CDR1 SGHTA, CDR2 FQGNSA. CDR3 length equals 15 residues. Trimming took off 1 base at V and 8 bases at J, with 14 bases between the two ends. The chain joins TRBV7-2 to TRBJ1-4; no clear D gene. The sample was CD4+ T cells from peripheral blood mononuclear cells, taken in the first trimester of pregnancy. This clonotype originated in a female donor with multiple sclerosis, enrolled in a pregnancy study. For the CDR3, the DNA is TGTGCCAGCAGCTTAGTAATCGGGGTGCGAGAAAAACTGTTTTTT. Translating it yields CASSLVIGVREKLFF.